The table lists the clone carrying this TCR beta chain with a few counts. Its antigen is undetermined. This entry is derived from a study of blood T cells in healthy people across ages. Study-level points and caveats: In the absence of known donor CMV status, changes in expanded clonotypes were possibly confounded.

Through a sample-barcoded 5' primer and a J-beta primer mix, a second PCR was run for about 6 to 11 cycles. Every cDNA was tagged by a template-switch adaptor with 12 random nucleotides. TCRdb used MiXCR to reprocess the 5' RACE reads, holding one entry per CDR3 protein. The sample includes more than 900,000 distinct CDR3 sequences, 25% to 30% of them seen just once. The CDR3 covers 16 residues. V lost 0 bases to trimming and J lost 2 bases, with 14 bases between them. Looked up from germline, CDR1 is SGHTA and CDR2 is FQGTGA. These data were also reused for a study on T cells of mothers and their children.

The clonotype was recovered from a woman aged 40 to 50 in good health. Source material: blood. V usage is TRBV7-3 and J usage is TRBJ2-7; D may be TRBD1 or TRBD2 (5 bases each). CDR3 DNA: TGTGCCAGCAGCTTAACCGGGACCGTTGGCACCTACGAGCAGTACTTC. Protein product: CASSLTGTVGTYEQYF.